The source of this TCR beta chain is a study of blood T cell repertoires in COVID-19 (dated by TCRdb to 2019 to 2021). Turning to the overall study: Samples from collaborators originated in the United States, Italy and Spain and spanned both the acute and convalescent phases of COVID-19. The material from the prospective study consisted of cDNA or gDNA derived from T cells, B-cell-depleted T cells, or PBMCs. The dataset comprised deeply sampled blood TCRbeta repertoires from subjects exposed to, actively infected with, or recovered from COVID-19. The repertoires were made available in a free public database intended to serve as a resource for research on the immune response to SARS-CoV-2. Samples were obtained from the ongoing ImmuneRACE study (first 160 participants) and from 1,000 to 1,500 subjects provided by 6 global collaborators. The sample metadata nearly always contained a de-identified subject ID, COVID-19 status, age in years and sex. HLA class I and class II types, where available, came from metadata supplied by the sample provider rather than from assay-based typing. What the work shows at the level of the full study, not this receptor alone: The amount of clinical and demographic metadata varied by source and participant and was provided uncurated.

The immunoSEQ Assay, a bias-controlled multiplex PCR, was used to amplify TCRbeta CDR3 regions from genomic DNA. In the original analysis: Within the assay, amplification of reference gene primers was used to estimate how many nucleated cells each sample contained. Sequence reads were collapsed and filtered to measure the absolute abundance of every unique TCRbeta CDR3 rearrangement. For each sample, productive Simpson clonality was calculated by taking the square root of Simpson's diversity index across productive rearrangements. The table was pulled from immuneACCESS by TCRdb, which kept in-frame rearrangements only. Such tables lose some clones; where checked, under half of the loss comes from unresolved V genes, and the rest has no known cause. That table furnishes V, J and clone size, whereas the DNA furnished D and trimming. This sample holds 200,000 or so clones; 83% were observed only once. Approximately 6.2% of the sample is taken by the ten largest.

Collaborating institutions collected whole blood in K2EDTA tubes following their own protocols. Collaborator samples were shipped for TCRbeta analysis as frozen whole blood, isolated PBMCs, or DNA extracted from either sample type. The CDR3 covers 17 residues, taking in both the cysteine and the phenylalanine. The retained sequence is limited to the CDR3, 51 bases, with the frame set at the first base. Compared with germline, V lacks 0 bases and J lacks 5 bases; bases without a gene match: 9. CDR1 and CDR2, per the germline V gene (reference sequence), are MNHEY and SMNVEV. In its sample, this clone was seen a few times. Its antigen is currently not known. Per-base quality was not reported, and no clone a single base away is much larger than it.

The receptor was derived from a woman aged 40-49 years with acute or convalescent COVID-19. The material sequenced was peripheral blood. Recombination linked TRBV27 to TRBJ2-5, and TRBD2 matches 10 of the central bases. Read as DNA, the sequence is TGTGCCAGCAGTTTATCCCCCCTAGCGGGAGATATCGAGACCCAGTACTTC. It encodes CASSLSPLAGDIETQYF.